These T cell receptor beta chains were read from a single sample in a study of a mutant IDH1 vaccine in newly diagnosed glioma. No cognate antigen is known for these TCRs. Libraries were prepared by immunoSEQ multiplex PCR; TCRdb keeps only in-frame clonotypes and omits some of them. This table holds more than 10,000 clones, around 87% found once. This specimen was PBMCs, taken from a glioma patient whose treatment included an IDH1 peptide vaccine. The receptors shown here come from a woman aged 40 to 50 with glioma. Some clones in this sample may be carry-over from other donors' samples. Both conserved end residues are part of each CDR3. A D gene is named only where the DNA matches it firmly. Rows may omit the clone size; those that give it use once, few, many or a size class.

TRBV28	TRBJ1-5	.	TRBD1	TGTGCCAGCAGACAAGGACAGGGTAGCAAGCCCCAGCATTTT	CASRQGQGSKPQHF
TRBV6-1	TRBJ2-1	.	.	TGTGCCAGCAGTGAGGACGGTGAGCAGTTCTTC	CASSEDGEQFF
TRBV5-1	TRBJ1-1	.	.	TGCGCCAGCACCGGGAACATGAACACTGAAGCTTTCTTT	CASTGNMNTEAFF
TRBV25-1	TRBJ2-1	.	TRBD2	TGTGCCAGCGTCGGACTAGCGGGGGGGCGCTATGAGCAGTTCTTC	CASVGLAGGRYEQFF
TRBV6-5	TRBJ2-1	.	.	TGTGCCAGCAGTTCTCCTGGCGGGAATGAGCAGTTCTTC	CASSSPGGNEQFF
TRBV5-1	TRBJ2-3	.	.	TGCGCCAGCAGCCCGCGGCAGGCGGCCAGCACAGATACGCAGTATTTT	CASSPRQAASTDTQYF
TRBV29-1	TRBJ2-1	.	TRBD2	TGCAGCGTTGACGGCGGGGGGAACAATGAGCAGTTCTTC	CSVDGGGNNEQFF
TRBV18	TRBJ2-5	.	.	TGTGCCAGCTCATGGGGACAAACGGAGACCCAGTACTTC	CASSWGQTETQYF
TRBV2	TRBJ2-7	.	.	TGTGCCAGCAGAGGACAGTCCTACGAGCAGTACTTC	CASRGQSYEQYF
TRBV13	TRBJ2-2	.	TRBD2	TGTGCCAGCAGCCTAACGGGACTAGCGGGGACCACCGGGGAGCTGTTTTTT	CASSLTGLAGTTGELFF
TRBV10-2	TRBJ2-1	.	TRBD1	TGCGCCAGCAGTGAGTCTGGGACAGCCTACAATGAGCAGTTCTTC	CASSESGTAYNEQFF
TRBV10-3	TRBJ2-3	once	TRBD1	TGTGCCATCAGTACAACGGGACAGGCTACGGATACGCAGTATTTT	CAISTTGQATDTQYF
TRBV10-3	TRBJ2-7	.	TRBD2	TGTGCCATCGGGAGGGACTTGGGGGAGCAGTACTTC	CAIGRDLGEQYF
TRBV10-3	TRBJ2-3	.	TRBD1	TGTGCCATCAGTGAGTCCCCGGGACAGGGGACAGATACGCAGTATTTT	CAISESPGQGTDTQYF
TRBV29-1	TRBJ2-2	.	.	TGCAGCGTTAGGGCGACCGGGGAGCTGTTTTTT	CSVRATGELFF